Here is one T cell receptor beta chain with its context. Its cognate antigen has yet to be identified. No base quality values were provided; no much bigger clone lies one nucleotide off. The data were taken from a study of memory B cells and T cells in multiple sclerosis (dated by TCRdb to 2017 to 2018). With respect to the entire study: The study compared TCR beta repertoires of autoproliferating peripheral T cells with brain lesion-infiltrating T cells in multiple sclerosis patients. TCR sequencing included two multiple sclerosis patients for whom either brain lesions at autopsy or brain-infiltrating cells from biopsy were available.

After CFSE-labeled PBMCs were cultured without a stimulus, the autoproliferating (CFSEdim) and non-proliferating (CFSEhi) T cell fractions were sequenced separately. A total of some 5x10^7 CFSE-labeled PBMCs were cultured for six to seven days without stimulus, and replicate wells were then pooled. PBMCs were labeled with approximately 0.52 uM CFSE and cultured without exogenous stimuli in serum-free AIM-V medium. PBMCs were isolated by Ficoll density gradient centrifugation and cryopreserved before use. Using a FACSAria III, live 7-AAD-negative cells were sorted, then washed with PBS and stored frozen at -80 degrees C as dry pellets. Trimming removed 3 bases from V and 6 bases from J, leaving 21 bases between the germline ends. The CDR3 runs 16 amino acids, cysteine and phenylalanine included. Of the read, only the CDR3 DNA is kept; its 48 bases are in frame from base 1. Reading the germline V gene gives CDR1 SGHAT and CDR2 FQNNGV.

Overall results and qualifications from the work: Clone-set sizes differed between compartments, which influenced counts of shared clonotypes and required normalization.

Genomic DNA was extracted, and the immunoSEQ Platform was used to amplify TCRbeta CDR3 regions from that DNA. Multiplex PCR, high-throughput sequencing and a vendor bioinformatics pipeline were brought together in the immunoSEQ assay. The study's processing was this. After discarding non-productive sequences and any CDR3s under 4 amino acids in length, clonotype frequencies were recalculated for each sample. In immunoSEQ Analyzer 2.0, a clonotype counted as shared when the CDR3 amino acid, V gene and J gene sequences were identical. Repertoire overlap was normalized by dividing shared clonotype counts by the product of both clone-set sizes, with the result scaled by 1000 into arbitrary units. This immuneACCESS table, as held by TCRdb, lists in-frame sequences with V and J called but not all clones. Of the missing ones, under half trace to an unresolved V gene in checked studies; the others have no known cause. Clone size and V and J calls were adopted from that table, with D and trimming inferred from the DNA. Counted in this sample were 46,000 or so clones; almost 85% of them appeared once. The ten largest clones represent roughly 1.1% of the sample.

This TCR was recovered from a human donor with multiple sclerosis. Recombination connected TRBV11-2 to TRBJ2-7; the D gene assignment is ambiguous. The sequenced sample was PBMCs from blood kept in culture. The CDR3: CASSFSRAQFVVEQYF. The DNA is as follows: TGTGCCAGCAGCTTCTCACGGGCCCAATTCGTTGTCGAGCAGTACTTC.